The T cell receptor beta chain described here comes from a study of cytomegalovirus exposure and HLA in healthy donors. Overall study: An earlier analysis identified 100 million to 130 million unique TCR beta sequences in about 200 million T cells. Findings of the study overall: Rates of TCR association differed by HLA locus in a later analysis, with DRB1 highest and HLA-C lowest. TCR beta sequences reportedly predicted the HLA-A and HLA-B alleles of most subjects accurately.

Use of 60 Vbeta and 13 Jbeta primers characterized the PCR. The repertoire was sequenced with immunoSEQ multiplex PCR; TCRdb's copy has only in-frame clones and lacks some. There are 60,000 to 90,000 clones in the sample; about 70% occur only once, and 7.5% to 8% lies in the top ten. Turning to this clone: Its antigen remains unidentified.

In germline, CDR1 is MDHEN, CDR2 SYDVKM. With V trimmed by 0 bases and J by 2 bases, 1 base remained unmatched. The CDR3 is made up of 16 amino acids. The receptor's source is a man aged 40-49 years in good health and CMV-seropositive. Sequenced sample: PBMCs. The V and J genes are TRBV28 and TRBJ1-5; the match to TRBD1 covers 10 bases. CDR3 sequence reads: CASSLWTGGGNQPQHF. For the CDR3, the DNA is TGTGCCAGCAGTTTATGGACAGGGGGCGGCAATCAGCCCCAGCATTTT.